This paragraph covers one T cell receptor beta chain sequence. Its antigen is still unknown. A read error may account for a junction end that differs from germline. This sample was taken from a study of cytomegalovirus exposure and HLA in healthy donors. About the research overall: An earlier analysis found 100 million or so unique TCR beta sequences from about 190 million T cells.

The study ran its PCR with 60 Vbeta and 13 Jbeta primers. Methods used by the authors: Approximately 12 million of 75 million to 85 million unique TCR beta chains were shared, per a later count. Data came from immunoSEQ multiplex PCR; TCRdb stores just in-frame clones and leaves some out. V, J and clone size are taken as reported in that table, and D and trimming were inferred from the DNA itself. The table includes more than 140,000 clones, 64% detected once. This CDR3 spans 15 amino acids. The V gene's germline CDR1 is MGHDK and CDR2 SYGVNS. General study results and limits: In a later analysis, at a false discovery rate of 0.05, approximately 16,000 TCR beta sequences matched HLA alleles. Rarity marked most TCR sequences, yet some public TCRs occurred in many donors.

The sample was PBMCs. This sequence was found in a woman in her twenties or thirties in good health and CMV-seropositive. The rearrangement links TRBV25-1 to TRBJ2-1; weak D call: TRBD1 (5 bases). CDR3 protein: CASSHRGSLVDEQLF. The CDR3 DNA is TGTGCCAGCAGTCATAGGGGTAGTTTGGTGGATGAGCAGCTCTTC.